The entry below describes one T cell receptor (beta chain). Its target is not known. The sample is drawn from a study of vaccination effects on CD4 cells after COVID-19. V shed 5 bases and J 4 bases; nucleotides not matched to a gene: 5. Germline V lookup: CDR1 SEHNR, CDR2 FQNEAQ (reference sequence). The CDR3 extends over 15 amino acids. CD4+ T cells specific for antigen were expanded with viral peptide pools by the ViraFEST assay before sequencing. After about 10 days in culture, the CD4+ T cells were isolated. It was two doses of either the BNT162b2 or mRNA-1273 vaccine that participants received. TCRdb's copy holds only in-frame clones and misses some; the assay was immunoSEQ multiplex PCR. This sample has approximately 28,000 clones, with more than 65% found just once.

The sequenced sample was CD4+ T cells from PBMCs cultured with HCoV-229E spike peptides, obtained after COVID-19 vaccination. The V call is TRBV7-9, the J call TRBJ2-1; 10 bases align to TRBD2. The origin of this receptor is a human donor who received a COVID-19 vaccine. The DNA for the CDR3 is TGTGCCAGCAGCCTAACTAGCGGGGCTTACAATGAGCAGTTCTTC. Protein product: CASSLTSGAYNEQFF.